This TCR beta chain was recorded in a study of T cells in localized non-small cell lung cancer. A word on this clone: Its antigen is as yet unknown.

Points from the study as a whole: Out of the top 100 tumor clones, a median about 50 were seen in adjacent lung.

The CDR3 totals 12 residues. The germline V and J ends were trimmed by 3 bases and 8 bases, with 10 bases remaining between them. The germline V gene encodes CDR1 MGHDK and CDR2 SYGVNS. TCRdb's table, derived via immunoSEQ multiplex PCR, lists solely in-frame clones and lacks some. The table records around 69,000 clones, around 90% of them present only once. The TCR comes from a woman aged 40 to 75 with stage I lung adenocarcinoma. This sample comprised peripheral blood, obtained before any cancer treatment. The chain has TRBV25-1 and TRBJ1-2; D unclear. The CDR3 nucleotides are TGTGCCAGCAGTGAGGGCCGGCGCGGCTACACCTTC. Translated, it gives CASSEGRRGYTF.